Below, one TCR beta chain is given with its context. The data were produced by immunoSEQ multiplex PCR, yet TCRdb's version contains in-frame clones alone and is incomplete. The data show 200,000 to 300,000 clones, 70% to 90% seen once. The data were taken from a study of blood T cell repertoires in COVID-19. The CDR3 has 15 residues. CDR1 SGHTA and CDR2 FQGNSA come from the germline V gene. V was trimmed by 0 bases and J by 1 base, leaving 9 bases between them. V is TRBV7-2 and J is TRBJ1-1; the D is unclear. Sequenced: peripheral blood. This receptor was obtained from a woman in her forties with acute or convalescent COVID-19. CDR3 region: CASSLARARNTEAFF. DNA for the CDR3: TGTGCCAGCAGCTTAGCGAGGGCACGGAACACTGAAGCTTTCTTT.